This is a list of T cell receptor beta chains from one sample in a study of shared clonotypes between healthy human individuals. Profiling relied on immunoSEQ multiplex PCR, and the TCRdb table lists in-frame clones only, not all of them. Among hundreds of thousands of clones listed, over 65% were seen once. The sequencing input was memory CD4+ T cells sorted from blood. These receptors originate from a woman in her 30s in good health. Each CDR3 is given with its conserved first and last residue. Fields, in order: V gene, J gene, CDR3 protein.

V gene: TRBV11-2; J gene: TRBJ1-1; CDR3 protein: CASSLAGLNTEAFF
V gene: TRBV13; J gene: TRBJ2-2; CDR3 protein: CASSSPRGERPNTGELFF
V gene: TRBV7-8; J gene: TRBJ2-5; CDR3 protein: CASSLEGLAGGQETQYF
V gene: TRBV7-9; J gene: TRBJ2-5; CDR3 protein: CASSQTSGTLYF
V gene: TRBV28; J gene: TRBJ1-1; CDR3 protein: CASRSSLFLGLNTEAFF
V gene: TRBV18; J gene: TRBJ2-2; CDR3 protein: CASSPRFSGGNTGELFF
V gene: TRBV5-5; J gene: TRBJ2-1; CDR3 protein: CASSLAALYNEQFF
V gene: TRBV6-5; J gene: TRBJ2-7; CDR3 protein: CASSYSSLAGGYEQYF
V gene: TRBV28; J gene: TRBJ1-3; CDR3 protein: CASRATGGGGNTIYF
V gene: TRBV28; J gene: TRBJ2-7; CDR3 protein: CASSSGTSGRHEQYF
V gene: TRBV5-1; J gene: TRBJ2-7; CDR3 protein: CASSSRLAGGFYEQYF
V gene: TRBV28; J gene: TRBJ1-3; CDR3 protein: CASSLGGRGDSGNTIYF
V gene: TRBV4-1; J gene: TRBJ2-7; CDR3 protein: CASSKHTAGTSGGPYEQYF
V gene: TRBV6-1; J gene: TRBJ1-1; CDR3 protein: CASSEYGRPGTEAFF
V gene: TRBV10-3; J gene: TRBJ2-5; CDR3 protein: CAISRDSQETQYF
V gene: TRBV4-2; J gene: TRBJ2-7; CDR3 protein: CASSQESSGSYEQYF